Given below is one T cell receptor (beta chain) in context. Its target is not known. Repertoires were generated with immunoSEQ multiplex PCR, while TCRdb's copy carries only in-frame clones and drops some. The table shows 21,000 or so clones, with 73% occurring only once. This sample is drawn from a study of tumor-infiltrating lymphocytes in localized non-small cell lung cancer. Across the study: Tumor tissue and non-adjacent uninvolved lung came from each patient.

Notes on the study in general: No T-cell fraction difference was seen between IM1 and IM2 tumors.

The CDR3 spans 14 residues. Trimming took 4 bases from V and 2 from J, leaving 11 bases between them. Germline V gives CDR1 SGHRS, CDR2 YFSETQ. The TCR was taken from a human donor with non-small cell lung cancer. The J gene is TRBJ2-3, the V gene TRBV5-1, with TRBD2 as a possible D gene (7 bases). The specimen sequenced was lung tumor tissue. For the CDR3, the DNA is TGCGCCAGCAGCGCGGGGGCCTCCACAGATACGCAGTATTTT. It encodes CASSAGASTDTQYF.